This T cell receptor (beta chain) was documented in a study of PD-L1 blockade in urothelial cancer (dated by TCRdb to the late 2010s). Background on the whole study: Every patient began therapy in the mid-2010s and was given atezolizumab 1,200 mg intravenously every 3 weeks. Durable clinical benefit meant progression-free survival longer than 6 months, and TCR features were also tested against progression-free and overall survival. In the same patients who had TCR sequencing, pretreatment tumors also underwent whole exome sequencing and RNA sequencing. An ECOG performance status of 0 or 1 was recorded for the patients, and 0 to 3 prior chemotherapy regimens had been received by the patients. Pretreatment tumor samples, along with matched peripheral blood collected serially before and after atezolizumab treatment, underwent TCR sequencing. An exploratory multi-omic analysis was conducted of the somatic, immune and clinical correlates of response to PD-L1 blockade with atezolizumab in urothelial cancer. Some 30 patients had pretreatment blood TCR-seq, 24 had at least one posttreatment blood collection, and 24 had tumor TCR-seq. Nine or ten patients reached durable clinical benefit, while fewer than 25 patients did not. Twenty-five of 29 patients were males with bladder-origin urothelial cancer, and about 65% of the roughly 29 reported a prior smoking history. Blood samples were analyzed at 3 weeks after treatment start (second dose) and at 6 weeks after treatment start. Blood samples gave a median of around 140,000 T cells and tens of thousands of unique TCRs, with a median clonality of 0.080.

The time point label here, explained by the study, means: peripheral blood 6 weeks after treatment start. The cohort included 29 patients with locally advanced or metastatic urothelial carcinoma who were treated at Memorial Sloan Kettering on a trial protocol. Peripheral blood mononuclear cells were collected from each patient pretreatment and during treatment, giving between 1 and 8 total time points per patient. The Qiagen DNeasy Blood extraction kit was used to purify genomic DNA from total PBMCs and from tumor samples. PBMCs were collected pretreatment and during treatment, and were isolated and stored as previously described. A note on this clone: Its antigen is still unknown. No per-base quality is available; no much larger clone lies one base away.

Each PCR received spiked-in synthetic TCR analog templates so that absolute template abundance could be estimated from read counts. The immunoSEQ assay was used to amplify TCRbeta CDR3 regions from genomic DNA with bias-controlled V and J gene primers. Sequencing of rearranged TCRbeta segments was performed at approximately 20X coverage. On the study's bioinformatics: Clustering was used to correct sequencing errors, and CDR3s were annotated against IMGT so that V, D and J genes could be assigned. Downstream analyses used only productive TCRbeta rearrangements and left out out-of-frame or stop-codon sequences. To compute clonality, Shannon entropy was normalized by the log of the number of unique productive sequences and then subtracted from one. Clones differing between time points or between blood and tumor were identified using Fisher's exact test with Benjamini-Hochberg correction, with an adjusted p below 0.01 applied as the threshold. Held by TCRdb, this immuneACCESS table contains in-frame sequences only and omits some clones. Under half of the omission traces to an unresolved V gene where checked; the cause of the rest is unknown. D and trimming come from the DNA, and the V and J calls and clone size come from that table. The sample contains 38,000 or so clones, more than 75% of them found a single time. The ten top clones hold around 2.5% of the sample.

There are 14 amino acids in the CDR3, from cysteine to phenylalanine inclusive. Just CDR3 DNA is preserved here, 42 bases in frame from base 1. Per the germline V gene, ENHRY is the CDR1 and SYGVKD is the CDR2. V and J are trimmed by 6 bases and 0 bases, and the gene matches miss 3 bases of the junction. What the authors observed across the whole study: A pretreatment peripheral blood TCR clonality below the median was linked to improved progression-free and overall survival. Because of the small sample size (n ≈ 30) and the many exploratory analyses performed, the results are intended to be regarded as hypothesis-generating. Among patients with durable benefit, tumor-associated TCR clones showed greater expansion in peripheral blood 3 weeks after treatment started (n ≈ 23, p = 0.022).

Here the sequenced sample was PBMCs, taken around atezolizumab (anti-PD-L1) treatment. This receptor was obtained from an older man with urothelial cancer. Here the chain combines TRBV10-3 and TRBJ2-7, and 9 junction bases match TRBD2. The sequence in DNA is TGTGCCATCAGCCAGCGGGAGGTCTCCTACGAGCAGTACTTC. It specifies CAISQREVSYEQYF.